This T cell receptor beta chain was documented in a study of shared clonotypes between healthy human individuals. About the study: Used for every donor were three CD4 naive, three CD4 memory, two CD8 naive and one CD8 memory plate.

Generated by immunoSEQ multiplex PCR, the TCRdb table keeps only in-frame clones and is missing some. The repertoire holds some 1 million clones, with roughly 75% as singletons. The sequenced sample consisted of memory CD4+ T cells sorted from blood. Stated subset: CD45RA-negative fraction. This sequence was found in a man aged 18 to 30 in good health.

CDR3 loop: CASSSSRSGTDTQYF. The CDR3 DNA reads as TGTGCCAGCAGCTCTTCTAGGTCCGGCACAGATACGCAGTATTTT. The genes are TRBV7-2 and TRBJ2-3; D gene ambiguous. In germline, CDR1 is SGHTA, CDR2 FQGNSA. V was shortened by 4 bases and J by 1 base, with 12 bases between the two germline ends. The CDR3 extends over 15 amino acids.